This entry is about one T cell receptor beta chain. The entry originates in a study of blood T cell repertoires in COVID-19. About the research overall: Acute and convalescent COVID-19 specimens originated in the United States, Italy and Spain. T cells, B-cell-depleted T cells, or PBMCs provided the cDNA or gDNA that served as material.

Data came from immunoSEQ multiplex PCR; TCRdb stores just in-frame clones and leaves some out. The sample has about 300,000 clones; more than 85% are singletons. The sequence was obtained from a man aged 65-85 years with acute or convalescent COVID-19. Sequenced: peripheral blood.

The CDR3: CASSREGRDEAFF. The DNA for the CDR3 is TGTGCCAGTAGTCGGGAGGGGCGGGATGAAGCTTTCTTT. This chain uses TRBV19 with TRBJ1-1, with TRBD1 as a possible D gene (5 bases). V was cut by 5 bases and J by 7 bases, with 14 bases left in between. CDR1 and CDR2 from the germline V gene are LNHDA and SQIVND (reference sequence). The CDR3 runs to 13 residues.